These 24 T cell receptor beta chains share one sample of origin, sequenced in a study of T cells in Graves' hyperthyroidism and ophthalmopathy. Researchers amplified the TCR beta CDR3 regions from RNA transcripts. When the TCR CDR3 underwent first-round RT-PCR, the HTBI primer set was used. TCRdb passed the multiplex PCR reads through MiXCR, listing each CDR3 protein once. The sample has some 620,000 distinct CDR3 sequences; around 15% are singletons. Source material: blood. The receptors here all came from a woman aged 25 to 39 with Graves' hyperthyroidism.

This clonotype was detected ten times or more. CDR3 in amino acids: CASSRDGRETQYF. The CDR3 nucleotides are TGTGCCAGCAGCAGAGATGGGAGGGAGACCCAGTACTTC. The J gene is TRBJ2-5, the V gene TRBV7-2, with D perhaps TRBD2 (6 bases). CDR1 SGHTA and CDR2 FQGNSA come from the germline V gene. With 5 bases removed from V and 5 bases from J, the gap between germline ends came to 12 bases. The CDR3 is 13 residues long.

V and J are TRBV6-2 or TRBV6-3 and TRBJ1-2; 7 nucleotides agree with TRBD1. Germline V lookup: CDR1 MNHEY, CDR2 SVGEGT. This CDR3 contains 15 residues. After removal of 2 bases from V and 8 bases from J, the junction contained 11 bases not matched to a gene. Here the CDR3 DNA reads TGTGCCAGCAGTTACGGATATGGGCAGGGGGAAGGCTACACCTTC. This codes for CASSYGYGQGEGYTF.

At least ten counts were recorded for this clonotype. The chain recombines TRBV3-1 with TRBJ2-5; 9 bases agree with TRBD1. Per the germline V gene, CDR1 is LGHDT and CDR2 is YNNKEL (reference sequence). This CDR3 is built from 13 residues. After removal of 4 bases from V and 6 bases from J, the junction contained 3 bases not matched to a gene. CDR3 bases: TGTGCCAGCAGCCTCGGACAGGGGAAGACCCAGTACTTC. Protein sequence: CASSLGQGKTQYF.

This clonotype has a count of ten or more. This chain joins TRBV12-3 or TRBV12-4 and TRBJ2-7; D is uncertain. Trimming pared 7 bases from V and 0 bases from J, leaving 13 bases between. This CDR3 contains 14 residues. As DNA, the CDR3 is TGTGCCAGCACCCTGGGCGTAAACTCCTACGAGCAGTACTTC. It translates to CASTLGVNSYEQYF.

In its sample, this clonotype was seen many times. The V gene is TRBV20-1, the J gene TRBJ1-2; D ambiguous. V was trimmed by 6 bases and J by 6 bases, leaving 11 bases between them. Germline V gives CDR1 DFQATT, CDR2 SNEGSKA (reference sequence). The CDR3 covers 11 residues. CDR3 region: CSAPDGNGYTF. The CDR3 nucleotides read TGCAGTGCCCCGGACGGTAATGGCTACACCTTC.

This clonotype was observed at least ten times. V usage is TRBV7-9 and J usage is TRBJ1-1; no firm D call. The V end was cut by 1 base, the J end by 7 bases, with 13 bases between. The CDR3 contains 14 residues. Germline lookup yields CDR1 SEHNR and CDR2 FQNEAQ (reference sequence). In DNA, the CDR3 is TGTGCCAGCAGCTTAGGGACGCTGGGGATTGAAGCTTTCTTT. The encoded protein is CASSLGTLGIEAFF.

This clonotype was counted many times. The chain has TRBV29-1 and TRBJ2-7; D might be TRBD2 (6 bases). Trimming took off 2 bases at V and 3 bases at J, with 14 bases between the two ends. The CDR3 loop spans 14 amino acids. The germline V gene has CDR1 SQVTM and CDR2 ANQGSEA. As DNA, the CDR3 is TGCAGCGTTGAACGGCCGGGGGTACTCTACGAGCAGTACTTC. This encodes CSVERPGVLYEQYF.

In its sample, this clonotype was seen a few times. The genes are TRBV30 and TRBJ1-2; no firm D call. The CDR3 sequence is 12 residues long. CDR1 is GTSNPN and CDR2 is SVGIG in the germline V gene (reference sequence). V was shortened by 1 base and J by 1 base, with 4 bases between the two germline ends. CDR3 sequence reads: CAWSDDNYGYTF. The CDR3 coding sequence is TGTGCCTGGAGTGACGATAACTATGGCTACACCTTC.

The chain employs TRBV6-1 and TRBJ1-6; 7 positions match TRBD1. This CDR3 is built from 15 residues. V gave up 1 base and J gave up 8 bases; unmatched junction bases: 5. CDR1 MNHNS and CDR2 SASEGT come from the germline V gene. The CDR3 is CASSEVPGQHSPLHF. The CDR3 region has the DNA TGTGCCAGCAGTGAAGTGCCGGGACAGCATTCACCCCTCCACTTT.

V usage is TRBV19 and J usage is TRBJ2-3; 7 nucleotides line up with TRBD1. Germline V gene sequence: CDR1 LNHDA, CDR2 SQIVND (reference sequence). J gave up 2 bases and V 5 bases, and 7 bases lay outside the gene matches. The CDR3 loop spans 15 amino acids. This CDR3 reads CASSPLGTATDTQYF. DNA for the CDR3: TGTGCCAGTAGTCCTCTGGGGACAGCCACAGATACGCAGTATTTT. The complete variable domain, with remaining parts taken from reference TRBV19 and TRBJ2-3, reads DGGITQSPKYLFRKEGQNVTLSCEQNLNHDAMYWYRQDPGQGLRLIYYSQIVNDFQKGDIAEGYSVSREKKESFPLTVTSAQKNPTAFYLCASSPLGTATDTQYFGPGTRLTVL.

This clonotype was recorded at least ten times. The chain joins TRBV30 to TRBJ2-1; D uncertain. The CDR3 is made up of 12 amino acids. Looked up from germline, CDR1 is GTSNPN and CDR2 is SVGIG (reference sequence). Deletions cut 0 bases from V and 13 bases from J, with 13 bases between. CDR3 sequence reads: CAWSVRYRLQFF. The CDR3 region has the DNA TGTGCCTGGAGTGTCAGGTACAGATTACAGTTCTTC.

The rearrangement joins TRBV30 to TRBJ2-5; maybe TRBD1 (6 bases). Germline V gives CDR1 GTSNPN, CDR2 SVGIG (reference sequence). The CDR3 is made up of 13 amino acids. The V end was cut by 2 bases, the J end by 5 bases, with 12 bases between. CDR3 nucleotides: TGTGCCTGGAGTATCCAGGGGATGGAGACCCAGTACTTC. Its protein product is CAWSIQGMETQYF.

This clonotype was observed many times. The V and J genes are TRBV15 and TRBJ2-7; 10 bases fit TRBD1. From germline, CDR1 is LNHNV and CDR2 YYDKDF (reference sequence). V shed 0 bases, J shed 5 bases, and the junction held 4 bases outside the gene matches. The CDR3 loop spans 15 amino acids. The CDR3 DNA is TGTGCCACCAGCAGAGAAGGGACAGGGGTGAACGAGCAGTACTTC. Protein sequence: CATSREGTGVNEQYF.

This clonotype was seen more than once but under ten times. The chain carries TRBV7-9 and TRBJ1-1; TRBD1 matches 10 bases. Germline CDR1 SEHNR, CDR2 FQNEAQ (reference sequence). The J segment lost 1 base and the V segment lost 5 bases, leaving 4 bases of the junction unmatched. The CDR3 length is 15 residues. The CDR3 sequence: CASSPWDRGNTEAFF. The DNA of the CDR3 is TGTGCCAGCAGCCCTTGGGACAGGGGGAACACTGAAGCTTTCTTT.

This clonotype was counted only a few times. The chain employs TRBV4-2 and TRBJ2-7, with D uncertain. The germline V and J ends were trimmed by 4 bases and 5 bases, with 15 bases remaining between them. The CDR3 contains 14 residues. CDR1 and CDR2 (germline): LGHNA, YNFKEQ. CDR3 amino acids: CASSRVSKSHEQYF. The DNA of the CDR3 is TGTGCCAGCAGCCGGGTTAGCAAATCCCACGAGCAGTACTTC.

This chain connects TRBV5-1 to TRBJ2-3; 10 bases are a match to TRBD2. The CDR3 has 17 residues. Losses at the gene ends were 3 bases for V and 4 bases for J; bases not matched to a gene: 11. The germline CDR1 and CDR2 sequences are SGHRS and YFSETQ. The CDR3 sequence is CASSSLSGRARSDTQYF. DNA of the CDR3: TGCGCCAGCAGCTCCCTGAGCGGGAGGGCCCGATCAGATACGCAGTATTTT. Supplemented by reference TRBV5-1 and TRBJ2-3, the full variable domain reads KAGVTQTPRYLIKTRGQQVTLSCSPISGHRSVSWYQQTPGQGLQFLFEYFSETQRNKGNFPGRFSGRQFSNSRSEMNVSTLELGDSALYLCASSSLSGRARSDTQYFGPGTRLTVL.

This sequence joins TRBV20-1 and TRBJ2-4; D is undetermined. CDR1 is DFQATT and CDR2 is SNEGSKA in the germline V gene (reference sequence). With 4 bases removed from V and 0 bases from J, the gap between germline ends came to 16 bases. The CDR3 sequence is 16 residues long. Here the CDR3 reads CSATGLEPLAKNIQYF. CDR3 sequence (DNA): TGCAGTGCTACAGGTCTCGAACCCCTAGCCAAAAACATTCAGTACTTC.

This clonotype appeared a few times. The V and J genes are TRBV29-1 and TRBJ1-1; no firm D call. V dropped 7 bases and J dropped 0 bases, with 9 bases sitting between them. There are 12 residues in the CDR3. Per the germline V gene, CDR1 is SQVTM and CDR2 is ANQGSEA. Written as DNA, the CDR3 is TGCAGCGGTCAACTGATGAACACTGAAGCTTTCTTT. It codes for CSGQLMNTEAFF. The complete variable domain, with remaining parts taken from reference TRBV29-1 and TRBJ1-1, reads SAVISQKPSRDICQRGTSLTIQCQVDSQVTMMFWYRQQPGQSLTLIATANQGSEATYESGFVIDKFPISRPNLTFSTLTVSNMSPEDSSIYLCSGQLMNTEAFFGQGTRLTVV.

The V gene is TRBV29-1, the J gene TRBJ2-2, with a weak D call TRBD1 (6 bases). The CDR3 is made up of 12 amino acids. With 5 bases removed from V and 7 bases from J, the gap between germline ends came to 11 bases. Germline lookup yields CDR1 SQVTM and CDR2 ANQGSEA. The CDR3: CSVFSGVGELFF. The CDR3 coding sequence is TGCAGCGTTTTTTCAGGGGTCGGGGAGCTGTTTTTT.

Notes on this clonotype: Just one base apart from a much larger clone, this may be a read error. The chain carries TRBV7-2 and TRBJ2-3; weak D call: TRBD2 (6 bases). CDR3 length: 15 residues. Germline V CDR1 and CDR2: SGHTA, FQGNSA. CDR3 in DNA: TGTGCCGGCAGCCCGGACTACCTGAGCACAGATACGCAGTATTTT. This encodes CAGSPDYLSTDTQYF.

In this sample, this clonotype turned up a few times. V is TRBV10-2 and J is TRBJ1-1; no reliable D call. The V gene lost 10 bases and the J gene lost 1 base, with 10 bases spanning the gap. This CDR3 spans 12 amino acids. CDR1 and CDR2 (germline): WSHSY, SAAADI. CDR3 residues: CATHRGNTEAFF. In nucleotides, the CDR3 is TGCGCCACCCACCGGGGGAACACTGAAGCTTTCTTT.

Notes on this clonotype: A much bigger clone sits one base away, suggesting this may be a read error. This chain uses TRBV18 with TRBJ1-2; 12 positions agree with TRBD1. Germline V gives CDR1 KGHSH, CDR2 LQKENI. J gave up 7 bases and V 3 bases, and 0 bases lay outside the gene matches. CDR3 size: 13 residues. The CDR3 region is CASSPGQGAGYTF. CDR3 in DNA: TGTGCCAGCTCACCGGGACAGGGGGCTGGCTACACCTTC.

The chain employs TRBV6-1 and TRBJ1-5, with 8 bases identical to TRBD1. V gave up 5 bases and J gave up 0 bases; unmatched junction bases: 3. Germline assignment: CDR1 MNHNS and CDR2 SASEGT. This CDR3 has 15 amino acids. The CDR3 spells CASSTGQGSNQPQHF. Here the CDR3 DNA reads TGTGCCAGCAGTACCGGACAGGGTAGCAATCAGCCCCAGCATTTT.

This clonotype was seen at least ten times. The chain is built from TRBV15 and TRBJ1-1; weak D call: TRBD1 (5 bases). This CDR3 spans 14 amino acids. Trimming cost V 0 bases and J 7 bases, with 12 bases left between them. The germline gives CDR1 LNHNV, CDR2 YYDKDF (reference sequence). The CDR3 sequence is CATSRDMGVGEAFF. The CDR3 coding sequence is TGTGCCACCAGCAGAGATATGGGGGTTGGTGAAGCTTTCTTT.